This entry features one TCR beta chain sequence. These data originate in a study of CD8 T cells in Susac syndrome. TEMRA cells were FACS-enriched, with CD8+ and CD4+ T cells isolated negatively. The RNA, about 0.45 to 1 ug, was put through reverse transcription using random hexamers. The CDR3 of TCR beta was amplified by immunoSEQ multiplex PCR across 54 Vbeta and 13 Jbeta. TCRdb re-called the immunoSEQ multiplex PCR reads with MiXCR, one entry per CDR3 protein. The sample has about 130,000 distinct CDR3 sequences; 93% are singletons. The source of this sequence is a human donor with multiple sclerosis. The sample taken for sequencing was CD8+ T cells from PBMCs.

The CDR3 DNA reads as TGCGCCAGCAGCTTGGCCTGGCTGAACACTGAAGCTTTCTTT. This encodes CASSLAWLNTEAFF. The genes are TRBV5-1 and TRBJ1-1; D is undetermined. V gave up 0 bases and J gave up 0 bases, with 6 bases separating them. Germline V gene sequence: CDR1 SGHRS, CDR2 YFSETQ. This CDR3 contains 14 residues. Variable domain in full (rest from reference TRBV5-1 and TRBJ1-1): KAGVTQTPRYLIKTRGQQVTLSCSPISGHRSVSWYQQTPGQGLQFLFEYFSETQRNKGNFPGRFSGRQFSNSRSEMNVSTLELGDSALYLCASSLAWLNTEAFFGQGTRLTVV.